This TCR beta chain is drawn from a study of CD8+ T cells in alopecia areata. Overall study: Treated patients swallowed 5 to 10 mg of oral tofacitinib twice daily.

CDR3 size: 13 residues. CDR1 is PRHDT, CDR2 FYEKMQ, per germline (reference sequence). Treatment reported: oral pan-JAK inhibitor, 5-10 mg twice daily. Sorted populations comprised CD4+ and CD8+ T cells obtained from PBMCs. Broader study findings: Clonality in the scalp and expanded CD8+ clones ranked among the top 100 were significantly decreased by tofacitinib.

This clone has just a few counts. The antigen is not known. Reverse transcription of extracted RNA yielded cDNA, which provided the sequencing template. Sequencing used immunoSEQ multiplex PCR; TCRdb keeps in-frame clones, though not all of them. The data hold about 150,000 clones, with less than 70% observed a single time. This TCR derives from a human donor with alopecia areata. The V call is TRBV13, the J call TRBJ2-5, with 7 nucleotides matching TRBD1. Judging by the DNA end, TRBJ2-7 fits better; the J call may be wrong. This specimen was CD8+ T cells sorted from blood, taken at week 4, from a patient treated with tofacitinib. As DNA, the CDR3 is TGTGCCAGCAGCCTGGGACAGTCCTACGAGCAGTACTTC. Encoded protein: CASSLGQSYEQYF.